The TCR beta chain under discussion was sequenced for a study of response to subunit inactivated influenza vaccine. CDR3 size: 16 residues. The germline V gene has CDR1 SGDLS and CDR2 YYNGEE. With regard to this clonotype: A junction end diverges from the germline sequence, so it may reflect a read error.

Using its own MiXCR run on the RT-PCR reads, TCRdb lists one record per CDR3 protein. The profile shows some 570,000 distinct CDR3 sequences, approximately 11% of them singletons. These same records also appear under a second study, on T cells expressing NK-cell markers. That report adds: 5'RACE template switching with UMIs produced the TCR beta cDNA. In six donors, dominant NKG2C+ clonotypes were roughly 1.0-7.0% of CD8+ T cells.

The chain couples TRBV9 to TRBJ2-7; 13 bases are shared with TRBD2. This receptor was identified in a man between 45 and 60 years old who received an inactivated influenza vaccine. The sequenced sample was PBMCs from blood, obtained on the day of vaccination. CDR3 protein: CASSATSGRASYEQNF. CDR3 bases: TGTGCCAGCAGCGCCACTAGCGGGAGGGCCTCCTACGAGCAGAACTTC.